A selection of T cell receptor beta chains follows, all from one sample in a study of blood T cell repertoires in COVID-19. The table came from immunoSEQ multiplex PCR; TCRdb's copy has only in-frame clones and leaves some out. This table has over 200,000 clones, roughly 85% appearing once. Material for sequencing was PBMCs or T cells enriched from blood (not recorded which). These receptors were collected from a woman aged 45-60 years who had recovered from COVID-19. Both conserved end residues are part of each CDR3. The order of the fields is D gene, V gene, J gene, clone size, CDR3 protein, CDR3 DNA. The D gene is left open where the match is weak. Rows give clone size only sometimes, using once, few, many, or a class for an expanded clone.

>TRBD1|TRBV11-2|TRBJ2-5|-
CASSWVGGETQYF
TGTGCCAGCAGCTGGGTAGGGGGCGAGACCCAGTACTTC
>-|TRBV2|TRBJ2-1|few
CASSSGRSYNEQFF
TGTGCCAGCAGTTCAGGGAGGTCCTACAATGAGCAGTTCTTC
>TRBD1|TRBV2|TRBJ2-7|-
CASSLPGQGYYEQYF
TGTGCCAGCAGTTTACCGGGACAGGGGTACTACGAGCAGTACTTC
>TRBD1|TRBV7-9|TRBJ2-3|-
CASSLSAGQGKMDTQYF
TGTGCCAGCAGCCTAAGCGCGGGACAGGGGAAAATGGATACGCAGTATTTT
>TRBD1|TRBV2|TRBJ2-2|-
CASNILRTGYTTGELFF
TGTGCCAGCAATATCCTTAGGACAGGGTACACCACCGGGGAGCTGTTTTTT
>-|TRBV11-3|TRBJ1-3|-
CASSQDSGNTIYF
TGTGCCAGCAGTCAGGACAGTGGAAACACCATATATTTT
>TRBD1|TRBV19|TRBJ2-3|-
CASSPRDSFGTDTQYF
TGTGCCAGTAGTCCGAGGGACAGCTTCGGCACAGATACGCAGTATTTT
>-|TRBV28|TRBJ2-1|few
CASSYPSGGTSYNEQFF
TGTGCCAGCAGTTATCCCTCGGGCGGGACCTCCTACAATGAGCAGTTCTTC
>TRBD2|TRBV27|TRBJ2-1|-
CASSRAGLARNEQFF
TGTGCCAGCAGCAGAGCGGGACTAGCCCGCAATGAGCAGTTCTTC
>TRBD1|TRBV6-1|TRBJ1-1|-
CASSEYGTAFEAFF
TGTGCCAGCAGTGAATACGGGACAGCATTTGAAGCTTTCTTT
>-|TRBV27|TRBJ1-4|-
CASSLMLGEKLFF
TGTGCCAGCAGTTTGATGCTCGGGGAAAAACTGTTTTTT
>-|TRBV18|TRBJ1-1|-
CASSPNRQFHTEAFF
TGTGCCAGCTCACCTAATCGACAGTTTCACACTGAAGCTTTCTTT
>-|TRBV19|TRBJ2-7|once
CASSIKAGINYEQYF
TGTGCCAGTAGTATAAAGGCAGGGATCAACTACGAGCAGTACTTC
>-|TRBV7-2|TRBJ2-7|few
CASSLVGGAGSYEQYF
TGTGCCAGCAGCTTAGTAGGGGGGGCCGGATCCTACGAGCAGTACTTC
>TRBD1|TRBV18|TRBJ2-3|-
CASSPAGTASTDTQYF
TGTGCCAGCTCACCAGCCGGGACAGCTAGCACAGATACGCAGTATTTT
>-|TRBV28|TRBJ2-1|-
CASLQREGSSYNEQFF
TGTGCCAGCCTCCAGAGGGAAGGTAGCTCCTACAATGAGCAGTTCTTC
>TRBD2|TRBV7-3|TRBJ2-3|-
CASSQGTSVDTQYF
TGTGCCAGCAGTCAGGGGACTAGCGTGGATACGCAGTATTTT
>-|TRBV6-5|TRBJ1-4|-
CATSFEPYEKLFF
TGTGCCACGAGTTTTGAGCCTTATGAAAAACTGTTTTTT
>-|TRBV27|TRBJ1-4|once
CASSLGGVNEKLFF
TGTGCCAGCAGTTTGGGAGGCGTCAATGAAAAACTGTTTTTT
>TRBD1|TRBV6-4|TRBJ1-6|many
CASREDRENSPLHF
TGTGCCAGCAGGGAGGACAGGGAGAATTCACCCCTCCACTTT
>-|TRBV28|TRBJ2-7|-
CASSLRDSLYEQYF
TGTGCCAGCAGTTTAAGAGACAGCCTCTACGAGCAGTACTTC
>TRBD2|TRBV5-1|TRBJ2-3|-
CASSIAGGLAGTDTQYF
TGCGCCAGCAGCATCGCGGGGGGCCTGGCGGGAACAGATACGCAGTATTTT
>-|TRBV13|TRBJ2-1|-
CASSSPGQGNNEQFF
TGTGCCAGCAGCTCGCCGGGACAAGGAAACAATGAGCAGTTCTTC
>TRBD1|TRBV29-1|TRBJ1-5|-
CSALMKGTGNQPQHF
TGCAGCGCATTGATGAAAGGGACAGGCAATCAGCCCCAGCATTTT
>TRBD1|TRBV5-1|TRBJ2-1|-
CASTRDRGPYNEQFF
TGCGCCAGCACCCGAGACAGGGGTCCCTACAATGAGCAGTTCTTC